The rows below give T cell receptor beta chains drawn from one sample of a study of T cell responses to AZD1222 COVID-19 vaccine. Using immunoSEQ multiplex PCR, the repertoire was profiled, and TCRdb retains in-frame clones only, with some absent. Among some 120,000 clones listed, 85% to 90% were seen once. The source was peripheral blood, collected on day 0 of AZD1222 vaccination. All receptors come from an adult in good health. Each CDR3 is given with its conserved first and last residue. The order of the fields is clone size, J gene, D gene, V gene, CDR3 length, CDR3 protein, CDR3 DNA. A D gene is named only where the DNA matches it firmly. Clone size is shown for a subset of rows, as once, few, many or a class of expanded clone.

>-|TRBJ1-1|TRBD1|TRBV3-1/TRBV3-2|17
CASSRLPQTGGKTEAFF
TGTGCCAGCAGCCGACTTCCCCAGACAGGGGGCAAAACTGAAGCTTTCTTT
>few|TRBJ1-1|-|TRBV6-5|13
CASSRRGGTEAFF
TGTGCCAGCAGTAGACGGGGGGGGACTGAAGCTTTCTTT
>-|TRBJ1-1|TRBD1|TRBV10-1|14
CASTVTGMNTEAFF
TGCGCCAGCACCGTGACAGGGATGAACACTGAAGCTTTCTTT
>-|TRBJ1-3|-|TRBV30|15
CAWSAGQSSGNTIYF
TGTGCCTGGAGCGCAGGACAGAGCTCTGGAAACACCATATATTTT
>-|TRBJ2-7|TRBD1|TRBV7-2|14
CASRAWGTGNEQYF
TGTGCCAGCAGAGCTTGGGGGACAGGGAACGAGCAGTACTTC
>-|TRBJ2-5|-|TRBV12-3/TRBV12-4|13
CASSFRAEETQYF
TGTGCCAGCAGTTTTAGGGCAGAAGAGACCCAGTACTTC
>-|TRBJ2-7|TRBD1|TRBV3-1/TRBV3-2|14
CASSQGGRGLVQYF
TGTGCCAGCAGCCAAGGCGGCAGGGGGCTAGTGCAGTACTTC
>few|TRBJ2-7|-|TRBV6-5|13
CASSYRAPYEQYF
TGTGCCAGCAGTTACAGGGCCCCCTACGAGCAGTACTTC
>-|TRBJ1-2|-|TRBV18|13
CASSVDRNYGYTF
TGTGCCAGCTCAGTGGACAGAAACTATGGCTACACCTTC
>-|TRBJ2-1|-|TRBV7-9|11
CASSLEYEQFF
TGTGCCAGCAGCTTAGAGTATGAGCAGTTCTTC
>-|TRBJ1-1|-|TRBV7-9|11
CASRSPQGAFF
TGTGCCAGCAGGTCCCCCCAAGGGGCTTTCTTT
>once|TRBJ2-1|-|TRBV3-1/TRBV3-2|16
CASSQGSYSSYNEQFF
TGTGCCAGCAGCCAAGGCAGTTATTCCTCCTACAATGAGCAGTTCTTC
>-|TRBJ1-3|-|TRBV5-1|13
CASSSLQQNTIYF
TGCGCCAGCAGCTCGTTACAGCAGAACACCATATATTTT
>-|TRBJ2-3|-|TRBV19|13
CASSRTYTDTQYF
TGTGCCAGTAGTCGAACCTACACAGATACGCAGTATTTT
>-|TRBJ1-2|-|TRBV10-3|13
CAISSGANYGYTF
TGTGCCATCAGTTCAGGGGCTAACTATGGCTACACCTTC
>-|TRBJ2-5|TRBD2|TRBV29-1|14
CSAKGLAGVETQYF
TGCAGCGCCAAAGGACTAGCGGGAGTAGAGACCCAGTACTTC
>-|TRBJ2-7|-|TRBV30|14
CAWSLGGSGDEQYF
TGTGCCTGGAGCCTCGGGGGAAGCGGCGACGAGCAGTACTTC
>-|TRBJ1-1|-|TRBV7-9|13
CASSPRAGFEAFF
TGTGCCAGCAGCCCAAGGGCCGGGTTTGAAGCTTTCTTT
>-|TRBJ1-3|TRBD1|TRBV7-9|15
CASSYGQAEGNTIYF
TGTGCCAGCAGCTACGGACAGGCTGAGGGAAACACCATATATTTT
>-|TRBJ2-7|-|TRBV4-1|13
CASSQETEYEQYF
TGCGCCAGCAGCCAAGAAACGGAGTACGAGCAGTACTTC
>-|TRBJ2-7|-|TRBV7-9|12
CASTPGAYEQYF
TGTGCCAGCACCCCCGGGGCTTACGAGCAGTACTTC
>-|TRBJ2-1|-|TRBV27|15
CASTSTPVGYNEQFF
TGTGCCAGCACCTCTACCCCGGTCGGTTACAATGAGCAGTTCTTC
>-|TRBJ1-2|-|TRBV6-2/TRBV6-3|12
CASSWGDYGYTF
TGTGCCAGCAGTTGGGGGGACTATGGCTACACCTTC
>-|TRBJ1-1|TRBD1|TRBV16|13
CASIGTGQTEAFF
TGTGCCAGCATAGGGACAGGACAAACTGAAGCTTTCTTT
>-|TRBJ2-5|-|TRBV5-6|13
CASSLEDTQTQYF
TGTGCCAGCAGCTTGGAAGACACCCAGACCCAGTACTTC
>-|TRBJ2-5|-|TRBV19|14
CASSIGLATETQYF
TGTGCCAGTAGTATCGGTCTAGCCACGGAGACCCAGTACTTC
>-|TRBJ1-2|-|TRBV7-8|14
CASSFDRTNYGYTF
TGTGCCAGCAGCTTCGACAGAACGAACTATGGCTACACCTTC
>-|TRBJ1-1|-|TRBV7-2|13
CASSLGRNTEAFF
TGTGCCAGCAGCTTAGGTCGAAACACTGAAGCTTTCTTT
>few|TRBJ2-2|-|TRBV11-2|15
CASSSIGAGTGELFF
TGTGCCAGCAGCTCCATAGGAGCGGGCACCGGGGAGCTGTTTTTT
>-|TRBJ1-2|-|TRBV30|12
CAWSVGGDGYTF
TGTGCCTGGAGTGTAGGGGGTGATGGCTACACCTTC
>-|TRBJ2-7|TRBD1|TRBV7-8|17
CASSLAVGTGKLDEQYF
TGTGCCAGCAGCTTAGCTGTAGGGACAGGGAAGCTCGACGAGCAGTACTTC
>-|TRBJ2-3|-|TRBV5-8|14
CASSLEQGGRTQYF
TGTGCCAGCAGCTTGGAACAGGGCGGGCGCACGCAGTATTTT
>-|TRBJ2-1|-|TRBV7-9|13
CASSLSGDNEQFF
TGTGCCAGCAGCTTATCCGGGGACAATGAGCAGTTCTTC
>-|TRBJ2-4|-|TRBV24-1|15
CATSEELGSRNIQYF
TGTGCCACCAGTGAAGAGTTGGGGTCTAGAAACATTCAGTACTTC
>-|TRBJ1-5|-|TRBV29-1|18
CSVQTTNPEFEGNQPQHF
TGCAGCGTTCAGACAACCAACCCCGAGTTCGAAGGCAATCAGCCCCAGCATTTT
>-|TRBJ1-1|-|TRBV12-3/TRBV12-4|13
CASSFIRDTEAFF
TGTGCCAGCAGTTTCATTAGGGACACTGAAGCTTTCTTT
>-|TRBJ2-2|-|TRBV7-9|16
CASSYGPSAGTGELFF
TGTGCCAGCAGCTACGGACCTTCTGCTGGGACCGGGGAGCTGTTTTTT
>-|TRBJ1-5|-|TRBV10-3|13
CAISEKGAQPQHF
TGTGCCATCAGTGAAAAAGGGGCTCAGCCCCAGCATTTT
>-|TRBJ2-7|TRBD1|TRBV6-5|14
CASRGTGGLREQYF
TGTGCCAGCAGAGGGACAGGGGGACTTAGGGAGCAGTACTTC
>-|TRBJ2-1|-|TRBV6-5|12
CASSSRRGEQFF
TGTGCCAGCAGTAGTAGGAGGGGTGAGCAGTTCTTC
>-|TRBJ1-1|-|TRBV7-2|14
CASSPLGGAAEAFF
TGTGCCAGCAGCCCCCTTGGGGGGGCAGCTGAAGCTTTCTTT
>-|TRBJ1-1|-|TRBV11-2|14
CASSLVGVNTEAFF
TGTGCCAGCAGCTTAGTAGGGGTGAACACTGAAGCTTTCTTT
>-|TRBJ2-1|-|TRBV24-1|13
CATSERGNNEQFF
TGTGCCACCAGTGAACGGGGGAACAATGAGCAGTTCTTC
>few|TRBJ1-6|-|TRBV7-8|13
CASSLEGNSPLHF
TGTGCCAGCAGCTTAGAGGGGAATTCACCCCTCCACTTT
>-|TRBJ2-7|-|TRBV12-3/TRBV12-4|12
CASSRGDREQYF
TGTGCCAGCAGCCGGGGAGACCGCGAGCAGTACTTC
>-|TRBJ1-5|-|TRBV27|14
CASSFGKFDQPQHF
TGTGCCAGCAGTTTCGGGAAATTCGATCAGCCCCAGCATTTT
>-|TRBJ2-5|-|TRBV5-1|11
CASSVRETQYF
TGCGCCAGCAGCGTTAGAGAGACCCAGTACTTC
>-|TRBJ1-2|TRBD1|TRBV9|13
CASSETQGGGYTF
TGTGCCAGCAGTGAAACACAGGGGGGCGGCTACACCTTC
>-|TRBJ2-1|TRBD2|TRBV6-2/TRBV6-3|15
CASSTGTSGGDEQFF
TGTGCCAGCAGTACCGGGACTAGCGGGGGAGATGAGCAGTTCTTC
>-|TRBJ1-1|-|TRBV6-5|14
CASSYSGENTEAFF
TGTGCCAGCAGTTACTCCGGGGAGAACACTGAAGCTTTCTTT
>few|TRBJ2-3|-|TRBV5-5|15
CASSLPGPRTDTQYF
TGTGCCAGCAGCTTGCCCGGGCCTCGCACAGATACGCAGTATTTT
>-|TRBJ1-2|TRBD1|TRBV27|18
CASSQSMKNWDRVYGYTF
TGTGCCAGCAGTCAGAGCATGAAAAATTGGGACAGAGTATATGGCTACACCTTC
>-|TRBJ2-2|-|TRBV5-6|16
CASSLVSTGNTGELFF
TGTGCCAGCAGCTTGGTCTCCACGGGGAACACCGGGGAGCTGTTTTTT